The 9 T cell receptor beta chains listed next were all sequenced from one sample in a study of T cell clonality in common variable immunodeficiency. Generated by immunoSEQ multiplex PCR, the TCRdb table keeps only in-frame clones and is missing some. Found here are around 28,000 clones, no singletons; the ten largest cover just under 30%. Study-wide results and caveats: Common variable immunodeficiency TCR beta sequences reportedly had fewer deletions and N-nucleotide insertions.

Their antigen targets remain unknown. Sequences were obtained from peripheral blood mononuclear cells. The receptors shown here come from a human donor with common variable immunodeficiency.

This clone was found a few times. The CDR3 end is not reached by the read, which stops 3 residues before it; the germline J gene fills it in. The chain has TRBV5-1 and TRBJ1-6; tentative D call: TRBD1 (6 bases). Germline V gene sequence: CDR1 SGHRS, CDR2 YFSETQ. The CDR3 has 15 amino acids. Trimming took off 7 bases at V and 3 bases at J, with 14 bases between the two ends. CDR3 sequence reads: CASAKQGLYNSPLHF. The DNA read from the CDR3 is TGCGCCAGCGCAAAACAGGGCCTCTATAATTCACCC.

CDR3 DNA (partial): TGTGCCAGCAGAACTAGCGGGGGTCTACATCCCGGGGAG. Amino acids: CASRTSGGLHPGE. The full CDR3 protein reads CASRTSGGLHPGELFF. This chain joins TRBV6-2 or TRBV6-3 and TRBJ2-2, with 11 nucleotides matching TRBD2. The read ends 3 residues early relative to the CDR3; the germline J gene fills the gap. Germline V CDR1 and CDR2: MNHEY, SVGEGT. The length of the CDR3 is 16 residues. Trimming cost V 6 bases and J 6 bases; bases outside gene matches: 9.

At least ten counts were recorded for this clone. Read data end 3 residues before the CDR3 end; the end is taken from the germline J gene. The chain recombines TRBV20-1 with TRBJ2-1, with 8 bases that match TRBD2. Germline CDR1 and CDR2: DFQATT and SNEGSKA (reference sequence). The CDR3 is 20 amino acids. V lost 5 bases and J lost 3; bases outside the gene matches: 24. The CDR3 reads CSAGRDLDGSGGPLYNEQFF. Partial CDR3 DNA: TGCAGTGCTGGCCGAGACTTGGACGGGTCGGGGGGGCCTCTCTACAATGAG.

This clone was seen at least ten times. The read finishes 3 residues shy of the CDR3 end, and the germline J gene is used to complete it. This chain uses TRBV11-2 with TRBJ2-2, with 8 positions matching TRBD1. Germline CDR1 reads SGHAT; CDR2 reads FQNNGV. The CDR3 loop spans 15 amino acids. With 5 bases clipped from V and 6 bases from J, the junction kept 8 bases outside the gene matches. The sequenced part of the CDR3 DNA is TGTGCCAGCAGCCTTCAGGGGGCTGTGGCCGGGGAG. Protein sequence: CASSLQGAVAGE. In full, the CDR3 reads CASSLQGAVAGELFF.

This clone was detected many times. The CDR3 is cut off 3 residues early in the read; its end comes from the germline J gene. The V and J genes are TRBV5-1 and TRBJ1-6; TRBD1 matches 8 bases. The germline CDR1 and CDR2 sequences are SGHRS and YFSETQ. There are 15 residues in the CDR3. V dropped 0 bases and J dropped 8; count of bases not matched to a gene: 4. The CDR3 region is CASSLVGQGDSPLHF. The CDR3 bases that were read are TGCGCCAGCAGCTTGGTAGGACAGGGCGATTCACCC. Together with reference TRBV5-1 and TRBJ1-6, the CDR3 gives the full variable domain: KAGVTQTPRYLIKTRGQQVTLSCSPISGHRSVSWYQQTPGQGLQFLFEYFSETQRNKGNFPGRFSGRQFSNSRSEMNVSTLELGDSALYLCASSLVGQGDSPLHFGNGTRLTVT.

Regarding this clone: The missing CDR3 end, 3 residues past where the read stops, is filled in from the germline J gene. The genes are TRBV18 and TRBJ1-5, with a possible D match to TRBD1 (6 bases). The germline V gene encodes CDR1 KGHSH and CDR2 LQKENI. CDR3 size: 14 residues. V lost 2 bases, J lost 4 bases, and 9 bases lay in between. The DNA read from the CDR3 is TGTGCCAGCTCACCAACAGGGATTAATCAGCCC. Amino acids: CASSPTGINQP. The entire CDR3 reads CASSPTGINQPQHF.

This clone was counted only a few times. The read terminates 3 residues before the CDR3 end, so the remaining end is supplied by the germline J gene. The chain couples TRBV5-1 to TRBJ2-1; 14 bases align to TRBD2. Trimming took 4 bases from V and 4 from J; bases not matched to a gene: 7. In germline, CDR1 is SGHRS, CDR2 YFSETQ. The CDR3 spans 17 residues. The CDR3 spells CASSEGLAGGLYNEQFF. The DNA read from the CDR3 is TGCGCCAGCAGCGAAGGACTAGCGGGGGGCTTATACAATGAG.

As regards this clone: The read stops 3 residues short of the end of the CDR3; the missing end is completed from the germline J gene. The chain employs TRBV7-2 and TRBJ2-2, with TRBD2 identical over 7 bases. V trimming: 0 bases; J trimming: 1 base; junction bases outside the gene matches: 2. This CDR3 is built from 16 residues. Germline-derived CDR1 and CDR2 are SGHTA and FQGNSA. The CDR3 DNA, read in part, is TGTGCCAGCAGCTTAGCGGGCGGGGGGAACACCGGGGAG. This gives the protein CASSLAGGGNTGE. The CDR3, in full, reads CASSLAGGGNTGELFF.

Regarding this clone: Coverage ceases 3 residues before the CDR3 finishes, and the germline J gene fills in the end. V gene TRBV18 combines with J gene TRBJ1-2; D might be TRBD1 (5 bases). The CDR3 runs to 15 residues. Trimming left V 3 bases short and J 2 bases short, with 13 bases between. The germline gives CDR1 KGHSH, CDR2 LQKENI. This CDR3 reads CASSPPGRVNYGYTF. The sequenced CDR3 bases are TGTGCCAGCTCACCCCCTGGCAGGGTAAACTATGGC. The full variable domain, with the rest looked up from reference TRBV18 and TRBJ1-2, is NAGVMQNPRHLVRRRGQEARLRCSPMKGHSHVYWYRQLPEEGLKFMVYLQKENIIDESGMPKERFSAEFPKEGPSILRIQQVVRGDSAAYFCASSPPGRVNYGYTFGSGTRLTVV.